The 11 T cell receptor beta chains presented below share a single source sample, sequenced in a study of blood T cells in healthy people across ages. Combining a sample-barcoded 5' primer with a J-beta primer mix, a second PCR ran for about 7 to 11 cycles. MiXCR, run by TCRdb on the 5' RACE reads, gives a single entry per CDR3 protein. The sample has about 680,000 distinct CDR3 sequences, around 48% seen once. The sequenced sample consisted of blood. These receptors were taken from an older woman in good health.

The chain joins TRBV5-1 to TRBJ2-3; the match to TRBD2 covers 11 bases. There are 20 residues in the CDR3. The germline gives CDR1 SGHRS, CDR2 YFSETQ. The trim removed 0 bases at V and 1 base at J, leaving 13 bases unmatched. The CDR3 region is CASSLESSGRLPTGTDTQYF. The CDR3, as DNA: TGCGCCAGCAGCTTGGAATCTAGCGGGAGGCTCCCCACGGGCACAGATACGCAGTATTTT.

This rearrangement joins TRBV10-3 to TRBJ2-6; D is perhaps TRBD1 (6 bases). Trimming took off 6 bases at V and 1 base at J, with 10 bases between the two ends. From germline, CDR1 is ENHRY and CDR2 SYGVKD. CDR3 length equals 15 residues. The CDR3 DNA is TGTGCCATCAGAAACAGGGAATCTGGGGCCAACGTCCTGACTTTC. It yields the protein CAIRNRESGANVLTF.

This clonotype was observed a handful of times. CDR3 sequence (DNA): TGTGCCAGCAGCGACAGGGGGTTGGAAGAGACCCAGTACTTC. Protein: CASSDRGLEETQYF. The genes are TRBV28 and TRBJ2-5, with TRBD1 identical over 9 bases. Germline V lookup: CDR1 MDHEN, CDR2 SYDVKM. Trimming at V came to 6 bases and at J to 3 bases, leaving 5 bases not matched to a gene. The CDR3 extends over 14 amino acids.

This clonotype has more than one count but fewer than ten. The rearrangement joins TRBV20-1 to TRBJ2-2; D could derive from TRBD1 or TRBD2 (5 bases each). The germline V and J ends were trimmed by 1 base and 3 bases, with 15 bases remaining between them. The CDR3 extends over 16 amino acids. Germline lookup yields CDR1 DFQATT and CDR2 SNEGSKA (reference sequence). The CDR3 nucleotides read TGCAGTGCTAGAGGTTGGGGCCAGGGAGACACCGGGGAGCTGTTTTTT. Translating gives CSARGWGQGDTGELFF.

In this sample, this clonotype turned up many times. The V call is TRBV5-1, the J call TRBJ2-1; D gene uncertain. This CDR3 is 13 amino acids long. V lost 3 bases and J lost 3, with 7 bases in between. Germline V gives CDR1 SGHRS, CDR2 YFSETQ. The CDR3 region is CASSSASYNEQFF. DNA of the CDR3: TGCGCCAGCAGCTCTGCTAGCTACAATGAGCAGTTCTTC.

Here the CDR3 reads CASAYRWGYNEQFF. As DNA, the CDR3 is TGTGCCAGCGCCTACCGCTGGGGCTACAATGAGCAGTTCTTC. The V gene is TRBV6-2 or TRBV6-3, the J gene TRBJ2-1; D gene unclear. Germline V gene data show CDR1 as MNHEY and CDR2 as SVGEGT. CDR3 length: 14 residues. Trimming took off 8 bases at V and 3 bases at J, with 14 bases between the two ends.

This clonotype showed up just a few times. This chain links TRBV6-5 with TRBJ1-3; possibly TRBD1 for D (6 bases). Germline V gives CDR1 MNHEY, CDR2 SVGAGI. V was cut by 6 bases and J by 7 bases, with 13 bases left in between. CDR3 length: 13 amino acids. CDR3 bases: TGTGCCAGCAGACCACAGGGTCCGAACACCATATATTTT. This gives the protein CASRPQGPNTIYF.

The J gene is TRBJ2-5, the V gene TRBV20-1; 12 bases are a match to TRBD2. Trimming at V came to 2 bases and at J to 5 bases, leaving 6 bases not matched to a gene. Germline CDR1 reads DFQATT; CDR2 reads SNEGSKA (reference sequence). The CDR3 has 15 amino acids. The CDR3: CSARLAGGPRETQYF. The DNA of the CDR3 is TGCAGTGCTAGACTAGCGGGAGGGCCCCGTGAGACCCAGTACTTC.

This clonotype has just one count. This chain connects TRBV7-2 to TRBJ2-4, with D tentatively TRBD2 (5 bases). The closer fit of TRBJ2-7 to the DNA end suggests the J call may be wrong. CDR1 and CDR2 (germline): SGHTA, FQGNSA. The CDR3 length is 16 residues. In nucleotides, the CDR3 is TGTGCCAGCAGCCCCGGGGTTATCCAAGGTGGCGACGAGCAGTACTTC. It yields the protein CASSPGVIQGGDEQYF.

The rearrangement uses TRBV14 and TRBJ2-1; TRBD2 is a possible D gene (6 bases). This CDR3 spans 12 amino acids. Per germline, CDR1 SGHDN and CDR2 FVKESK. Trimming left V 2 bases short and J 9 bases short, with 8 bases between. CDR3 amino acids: CASSQQAGEQFF. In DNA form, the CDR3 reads TGTGCCAGCAGCCAACAAGCGGGTGAGCAGTTCTTC.

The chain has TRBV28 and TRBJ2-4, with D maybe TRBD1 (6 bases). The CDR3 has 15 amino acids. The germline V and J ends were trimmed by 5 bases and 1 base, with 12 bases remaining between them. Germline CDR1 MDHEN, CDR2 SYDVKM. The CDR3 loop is CASSQGGVAKNIQYF. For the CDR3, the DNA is TGTGCCAGCAGTCAAGGGGGTGTTGCCAAAAACATTCAGTACTTC. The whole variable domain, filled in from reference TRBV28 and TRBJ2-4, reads DVKVTQSSRYLVKRTGEKVFLECVQDMDHENMFWYRQDPGLGLRLIYFSYDVKMKEKGDIPEGYSVSREKKERFSLILESASTNQTSMYLCASSQGGVAKNIQYFGAGTRLSVL.